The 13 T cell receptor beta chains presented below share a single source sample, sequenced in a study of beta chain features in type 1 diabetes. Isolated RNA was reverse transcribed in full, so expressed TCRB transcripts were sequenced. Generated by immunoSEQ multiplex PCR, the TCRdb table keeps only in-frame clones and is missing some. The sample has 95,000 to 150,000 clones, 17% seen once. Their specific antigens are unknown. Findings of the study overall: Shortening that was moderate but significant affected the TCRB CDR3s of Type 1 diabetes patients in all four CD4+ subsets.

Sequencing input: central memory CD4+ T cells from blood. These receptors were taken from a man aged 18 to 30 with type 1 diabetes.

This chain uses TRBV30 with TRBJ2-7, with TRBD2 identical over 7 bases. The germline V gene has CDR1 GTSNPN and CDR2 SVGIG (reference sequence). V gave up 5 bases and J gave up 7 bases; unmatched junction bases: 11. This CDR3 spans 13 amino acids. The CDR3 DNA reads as TGTGCCTGGTCCTCTAGCGGCTTGGGAGAGCAGTACTTC. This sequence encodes CAWSSSGLGEQYF.

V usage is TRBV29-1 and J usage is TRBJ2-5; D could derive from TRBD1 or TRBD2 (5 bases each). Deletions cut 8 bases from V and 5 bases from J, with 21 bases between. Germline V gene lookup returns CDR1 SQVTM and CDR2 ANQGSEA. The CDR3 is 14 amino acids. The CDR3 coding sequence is TGCAGCTTCCGGGACCCCAGAGGATGGGAGACCCAGTACTTC. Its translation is CSFRDPRGWETQYF.

CDR3 residues: CASSLGTSGYNEQFF. The CDR3 nucleotides are TGTGCCAGCAGCTTAGGGACTAGCGGGTACAATGAGCAGTTCTTC. The V gene is TRBV11-3, the J gene TRBJ2-1, with TRBD2 identical over 11 bases. CDR3 length equals 15 residues. Germline loops: CDR1 SGHNT, CDR2 YENEEA. Unmatched junction bases numbered 0, after V lost 1 base and J lost 4 bases.

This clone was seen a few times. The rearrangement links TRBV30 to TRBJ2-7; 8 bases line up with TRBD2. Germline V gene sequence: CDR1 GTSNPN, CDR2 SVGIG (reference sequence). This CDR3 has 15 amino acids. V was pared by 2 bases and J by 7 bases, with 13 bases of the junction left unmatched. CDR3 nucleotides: TGTGCCTGGAGTTCACCTCTGGCGGGAGGCGGTGAGCAGTACTTC. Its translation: CAWSSPLAGGGEQYF.

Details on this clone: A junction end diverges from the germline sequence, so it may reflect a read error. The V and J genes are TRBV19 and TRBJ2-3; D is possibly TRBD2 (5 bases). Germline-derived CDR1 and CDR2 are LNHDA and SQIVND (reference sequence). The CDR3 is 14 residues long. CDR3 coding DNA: TGTGCCTGTAGTATCGCGGGCCACACAGATACGCAGTATTTT. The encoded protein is CACSIAGHTDTQYF.

Here the CDR3 DNA reads TGTGCCAGCAGCCAAGGACTTTTACTCCCCCACGAGCAGTACTTC. The encoded protein is CASSQGLLLPHEQYF. This chain uses TRBV7-6 with TRBJ2-7; tentatively, D is TRBD2 (5 bases). Between the trimmed V and J ends, which lost 5 bases and 5 bases, there was a span of 19 bases. There are 15 residues in the CDR3. Germline CDR1 and CDR2: SGHVS and FNYEAQ.

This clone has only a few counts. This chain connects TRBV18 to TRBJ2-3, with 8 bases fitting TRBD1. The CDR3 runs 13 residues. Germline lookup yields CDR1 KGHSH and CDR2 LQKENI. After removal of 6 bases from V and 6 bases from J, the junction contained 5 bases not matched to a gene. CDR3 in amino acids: CASSGTGGDTQYF. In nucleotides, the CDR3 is TGTGCCAGCTCGGGGACAGGAGGGGATACGCAGTATTTT.

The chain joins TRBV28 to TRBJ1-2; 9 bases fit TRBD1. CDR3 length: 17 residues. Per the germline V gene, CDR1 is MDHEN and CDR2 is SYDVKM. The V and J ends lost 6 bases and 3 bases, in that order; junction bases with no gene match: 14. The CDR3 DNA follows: TGTGCCAGCAGGCCTATGGACAGGGGCCCTGGAGACTATGGCTACACCTTC. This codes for CASRPMDRGPGDYGYTF.

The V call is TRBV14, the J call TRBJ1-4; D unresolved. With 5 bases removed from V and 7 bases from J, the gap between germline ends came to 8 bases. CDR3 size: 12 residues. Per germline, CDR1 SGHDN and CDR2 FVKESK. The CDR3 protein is CASSFEREKLFF. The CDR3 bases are TGTGCCAGCAGCTTTGAGCGTGAAAAACTGTTTTTT.

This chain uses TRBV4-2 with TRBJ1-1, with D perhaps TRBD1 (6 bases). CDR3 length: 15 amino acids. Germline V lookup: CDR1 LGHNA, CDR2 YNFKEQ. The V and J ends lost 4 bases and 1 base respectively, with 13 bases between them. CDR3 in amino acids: CASSPGGTKNTEAFF. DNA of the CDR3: TGTGCCAGCAGCCCTGGCGGGACAAAGAACACTGAAGCTTTCTTT.

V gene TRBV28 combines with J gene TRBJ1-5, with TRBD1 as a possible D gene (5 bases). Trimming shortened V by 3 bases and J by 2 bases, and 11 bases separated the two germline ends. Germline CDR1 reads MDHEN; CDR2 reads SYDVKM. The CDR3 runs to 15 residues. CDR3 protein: CASSLLGRRNQPQHF. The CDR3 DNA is TGTGCCAGCAGTTTGCTGGGACGCCGCAATCAGCCCCAGCATTTT.

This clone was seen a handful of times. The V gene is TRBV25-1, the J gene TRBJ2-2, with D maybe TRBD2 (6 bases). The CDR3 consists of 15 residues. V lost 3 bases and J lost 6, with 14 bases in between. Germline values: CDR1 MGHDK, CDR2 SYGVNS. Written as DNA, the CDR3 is TGTGCCAGCAGTGATCGGAGGGGCGTAGCCGGGGAGCTGTTTTTT. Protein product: CASSDRRGVAGELFF.

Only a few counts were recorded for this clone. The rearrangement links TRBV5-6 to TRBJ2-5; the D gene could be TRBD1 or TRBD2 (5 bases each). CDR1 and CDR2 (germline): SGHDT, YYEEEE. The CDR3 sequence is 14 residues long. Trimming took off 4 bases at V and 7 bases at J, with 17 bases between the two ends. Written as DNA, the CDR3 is TGTGCCAGCAGCCCGGACTTCCCTAGGGGGACCCAGTACTTC. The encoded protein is CASSPDFPRGTQYF.